The clone carrying this T cell receptor (beta chain) was recorded many times. Its cognate antigen is unknown. The treatment here: PENTA 11 planned treatment interruption arm or continuous ART arm. Unique molecular identifiers were included in an RNA-based 3' RACE TCR library. TCRdb reprocessed the 3' RACE reads via MiXCR and lists one record per CDR3 protein. Of about 86,000 distinct CDR3 sequences in the sample, 5.5% to 8.5% were seen once. The data stem from a study of HIV-infected children after antiretroviral therapy interruption. Across the study: Samples from the continuous-treatment group were taken at weeks 0, 48 and 150.

This CDR3 has 17 amino acids. The V and J ends lost 5 bases and 7 bases, in that order; junction bases with no gene match: 14. Study-wide results and caveats: Naive CD4+ CDR3 sharing between time points fell after interruption began.

The input for sequencing was CD45RA+ CD4+ T cells from PBMCs, pooled from several time points, taken from a donor given antiretroviral therapy, either interrupted or continuous. As for subset: naive CD4+ CD45RA+ CD45RO- T cells. The genes are TRBV12-3 or TRBV12-4 and TRBJ2-1, with 10 nucleotides matching TRBD2. This TCR was recovered from a pool of human donors with HIV. As DNA, the CDR3 is TGTGCCAGCAGTCCCTCTGGGAAGCGGGGGGGCAAAAATGAGCAGTTCTTC. It specifies CASSPSGKRGGKNEQFF.